This TCR beta chain comes out of a study of T-cell reconstitution after alpha-beta-depleted transplantation in children. At least ten counts were recorded for this clonotype. Unique molecular identifiers were used to barcode this TCRbeta library. Using its own MiXCR run on the PCR reads, TCRdb lists one record per CDR3 protein. Here the sample spans approximately 210,000 distinct CDR3 sequences, more than 14% being singletons. Germline V gene lookup returns CDR1 MNHEY and CDR2 SMNVEV (reference sequence). CDR3 size: 14 residues. Trimming cost V 1 base and J 7 bases, with 13 bases left between them. The J gene is TRBJ1-2, the V gene TRBV27; a possible D gene is TRBD1 (6 bases). The sequence was obtained from a human donor who donated a stem cell graft to a child with acute lymphoblastic leukemia. Here the sequenced sample was PBMCs from the stem cell graft donor, taken from the stem cell graft. CDR3 loop: CASSLLSGVGGYTF. DNA for the CDR3: TGTGCCAGCAGTTTATTGTCAGGGGTTGGTGGCTACACCTTC.